The T cell receptor beta chain under discussion was sequenced for a study of T cell responses to AZD1222 COVID-19 vaccine. Germline V gene lookup returns CDR1 SGHTS and CDR2 YDEGEE. V shed 0 bases and J shed 2 bases, with 12 bases lying between them. The CDR3 spans 16 residues. Study results and caveats: Close to half of spike-specific TCRs reportedly recognize unmutated variant regions. The donor cohort was predominantly white British with a female majority, and clonal diversity may have been underestimated.

Points on this clone: Its antigen is unidentified.

This table comes from immunoSEQ multiplex PCR, and its TCRdb copy is limited to in-frame clones, with some not included. The table has 150,000 to 250,000 clones, roughly nine tenths seen once. The chain recombines TRBV5-8 with TRBJ1-5; D is unclear. This receptor was taken from an adult who received the AZD1222 COVID-19 vaccine. The sequenced sample was peripheral blood, obtained 28 days after the second AZD1222 dose. Here the CDR3 reads CASSLARGVGNQPQHF. CDR3 nucleotides: TGTGCCAGCAGCTTGGCTCGGGGAGTGGGCAATCAGCCCCAGCATTTT.